This T cell receptor (beta chain) was captured by sequencing in a study of T-cell memory formation after mild COVID-19 (dated by TCRdb to 2020 to 2023). For the wider study: TCR sequence clusters from the two donors were largely donor specific. The cohort comprised two young, previously healthy adult volunteers, one female and one male. In a couple of donors, T-cell clones that expanded and contracted after mild COVID-19 were followed by sequencing TCRalpha and TCRbeta repertoires longitudinally. Results the study describes overall, beyond this receptor: Some responding clones were detected in pre-infection memory, suggesting pre-existing cross-reactive memory T cells joined the SARS-CoV-2 response. Balanced CD4/CD8 phenotypes were observed for clones contracting from day 15 to 85, whereas a bias towards CD4+ was observed for a second wave of clones expanding from day 15 to 37. SARS-CoV-2 specificity was not confirmed for the second-wave clones peaking on day 37. The study included only two mild cases, and larger cohorts that include severe cases with pre-infection samples were judged to be necessary. Contracting CD4+ clones turned up mainly in the CM and EM memory subsets, whereas EMRA was where CD8+ clones were enriched.

Trimming takes 7 bases from V and 1 base from J, and the germline ends sit 12 bases apart. Including the terminal cysteine and phenylalanine, the CDR3 comprises 14 residues. The retained sequence is limited to the CDR3, 42 bases, with the frame set at the first base. Worth noting for this clonotype: What this receptor recognizes is not known. Base qualities are not provided; no much larger clone lies one nucleotide away.

The run used an Illumina NovaSeq 6000. cDNA libraries for TCRalpha and TCRbeta were prepared by 5'RACE using constant-segment primers, with sample barcodes and unique molecular identifiers added. RNA was extracted from every sample with Trizol reagent. The libraries were amplified in two PCR steps, and the second step added a second sample barcode and Illumina TruSeq adapters. The libraries were sequenced on an Illumina NovaSeq using 2 x 150 bp paired-end reads. As for the original processing: Demultiplexing of reads and collapsing into UMI-guided consensus sequences were performed with migec v1.2.7. With mixcr v2.1.11, UMI consensuses were aligned to TRA and TRB V and J templates and assembled into clonotypes. A clonotype was counted as expanded or contracted only if both edgeR and NoisET called the change significant, with noise models trained on biological replicates. For edgeR calls, the thresholds were a false discovery rate-adjusted p below 0.01 and a log2 fold-change of 1. As an exploratory analysis of dynamics, PCA with hierarchical clustering was applied to max-normalized trajectories of the 1000 most abundant clonotypes. The CD4 or CD8 phenotype of responding clones was assigned using the separately sequenced CD4+ and CD8+ repertoires. Starting from the raw public reads, TCRdb applied fastp trimming at Q25, assembled clones with MiXCR and retained in-frame beta chains. When rows share a CDR3 protein, they turn into one entry using the most common DNA and genes. The authors' filters were not applied to this entry. A total of under 300,000 distinct CDR3 sequences appear in this sample, 8% to 10% of them only once. In total, the top ten clones hold around a fifth of the sample.

Ficoll-Paque density gradient centrifugation was used to isolate PBMCs. The TCR originated in a man aged 18 to 30 who had mild COVID-19 (a few samples of this study predate the infection). The sample titles of this study are shuffled in the database, so cell type and time point are left out; the donor was told from shared clones. Recombination connected TRBV12-3 or TRBV12-4 to TRBJ2-3, with no confident D gene call. Sequencing was performed on PBMCs or a T cell subset sorted from them (not recorded which). The DNA sequence reads TGTGCCAGCACCGTCCTCACGGGCACAGATACGCAGTATTTT. The translation is CASTVLTGTDTQYF.